Following are 18 T cell receptor beta chains from one sample sequenced in a study of CD4 T cells in relation to SARS-CoV-2 and coronaviruses. Their recognized antigens are unknown. The unexposed donors gave CD4+ T cells in about 2010-2018, prior to COVID-19. After ten to eleven days of culture, CD4+ T cells were isolated. Profiled with immunoSEQ multiplex PCR; TCRdb holds only in-frame clones, not every one. The sample includes 9,500 to 15,000 clones, approximately 80% of them seen just once. What was sequenced was CD4+ T cells from PBMCs, cultured in vitro. The source of these receptors is a human donor in good health.

The V call is TRBV3-1 (or the pseudogene TRBV3-2), the J call TRBJ1-4; D not resolved. V lost 4 bases to trimming and J lost 5 bases, with 11 bases between them. The CDR3 length is 14 residues. Germline V gives CDR1 LGHDT, CDR2 YNNKEL (reference sequence). In nucleotides, the CDR3 is TGTGCCAGCAGCCTCCGGGTCCCCAATGAAAAACTGTTTTTT. Translated: CASSLRVPNEKLFF.

The rearrangement joins TRBV11-3 to TRBJ2-2; 13 nucleotides line up with TRBD2. CDR1 and CDR2 from the germline V gene are SGHNT and YENEEA. CDR3 size: 17 residues. Trimming took 5 bases from V and 0 from J; bases not matched to a gene: 3. The CDR3 spells CASSQGTSGANTGELFF. The CDR3 DNA reads TGTGCCAGCAGCCAAGGGACTAGCGGGGCGAACACCGGGGAGCTGTTTTTT.

CDR3 sequence reads: CASSLERAGTGELFF. The DNA for the CDR3 is TGTGCCAGCAGCTTAGAAAGGGCGGGCACCGGGGAGCTGTTTTTT. The V gene is TRBV11-1, the J gene TRBJ2-2, with D maybe TRBD2 (5 bases). The V gene lost 1 base and the J gene lost 4 bases, with 10 bases spanning the gap. Germline assignment: CDR1 SGHAT and CDR2 FQDESV (reference sequence). This CDR3 has 15 residues.

The chain uses TRBV24-1 and TRBJ1-2; 9 bases align to TRBD1. Germline-derived CDR1 and CDR2 are KGHDR and SFDVKD. The CDR3 runs to 15 residues. Trimming cost V 4 bases and J 3 bases; bases outside gene matches: 5. The CDR3 bases are TGTGCCACCAGTGAGTCCGGGACAGGGTACTATGGCTACACCTTC. Encoded protein: CATSESGTGYYGYTF.

The CDR3 loop is CASSFGLADSYEQYF. The DNA of the CDR3 is TGTGCCAGCAGCTTCGGTCTAGCGGACTCCTACGAGCAGTACTTC. The V gene is TRBV5-4, the J gene TRBJ2-7; 7 bases match TRBD2. CDR3 length equals 15 residues. The V and J ends lost 2 bases and 0 bases, in that order; junction bases with no gene match: 5. CDR1 and CDR2 from the germline V gene are SGHNT and YYREEE (reference sequence).

The J gene is TRBJ2-6, the V gene TRBV27; D unclear. Germline V lookup: CDR1 MNHEY, CDR2 SMNVEV (reference sequence). V shed 6 bases and J shed 2 bases, with 11 bases lying between them. The CDR3 sequence is 15 residues long. CDR3 sequence: CASSTKAAGANVLTF. As DNA, the CDR3 is TGTGCCAGCAGCACGAAGGCGGCTGGGGCCAACGTCCTGACTTTC.

The rearrangement links TRBV5-5 to TRBJ1-2; the match to TRBD1 covers 12 bases. The germline CDR1 and CDR2 sequences are SGHKS and YYEKEE (reference sequence). The V segment lost 4 bases and the J segment 8 bases; nucleotides outside the gene matches: 6. The CDR3 length is 14 residues. CDR3 nucleotide sequence: TGTGCCAGCAGCGCCGGGACAGGGGGCGGGGGCTACACCTTC. This translates into CASSAGTGGGGYTF.

The gene calls are TRBV11-2 and TRBJ1-6; unclear D gene. The germline V gene encodes CDR1 SGHAT and CDR2 FQNNGV. Trimming removed 3 bases at V and 7 bases at J, with 10 bases between. This CDR3 region has 14 residues. Written as DNA, the CDR3 is TGTGCCAGCAGCTTTAACTGGAACAATTCACCCCTCCACTTT. It specifies CASSFNWNNSPLHF.

The J gene is TRBJ1-5, the V gene TRBV19; D call uncertain. The germline gives CDR1 LNHDA, CDR2 SQIVND (reference sequence). CDR3 length equals 14 residues. V was pared by 10 bases and J by 3 bases, with 16 bases between. The CDR3 reads CATPAWEFNQPQHF. The CDR3, as DNA: TGTGCCACCCCAGCTTGGGAGTTCAATCAGCCCCAGCATTTT.

This sequence joins TRBV19 and TRBJ1-5; D not resolved. The germline V gene has CDR1 LNHDA and CDR2 SQIVND (reference sequence). The CDR3 extends over 14 amino acids. Trimming took 3 bases from V and 7 from J, leaving 13 bases between them. The CDR3 DNA reads as TGTGCCAGTAGTATGGCCTACTCTCTCCAGCCCCAGCATTTT. Amino acids: CASSMAYSLQPQHF.

This chain links TRBV6-5 with TRBJ1-3; D remains ambiguous. Between the trimmed V and J ends, which lost 5 bases and 2 bases, there was a span of 7 bases. This CDR3 contains 13 residues. Germline V lookup: CDR1 MNHEY, CDR2 SVGAGI. CDR3 loop: CASSLITGNTIYF. The CDR3 bases are TGTGCCAGCAGTCTAATTACTGGAAACACCATATATTTT.

V usage is TRBV11-3 and J usage is TRBJ2-7; D is possibly TRBD1 (6 bases). The germline V and J ends were trimmed by 4 bases and 0 bases, with 16 bases remaining between them. CDR3 length: 16 amino acids. Germline CDR1 reads SGHNT; CDR2 reads YENEEA. CDR3 in amino acids: CASSSTGHPASYEQYF. The CDR3 bases are TGTGCCAGCAGCTCTACAGGGCACCCCGCCTCCTACGAGCAGTACTTC.

V is TRBV19 and J is TRBJ2-4; D call uncertain. Trimming took 9 bases from V and 0 from J, leaving 9 bases between them. Looked up from germline, CDR1 is LNHDA and CDR2 is SQIVND (reference sequence). The CDR3 consists of 13 residues. As DNA, the CDR3 is TGTGCCAGGAACCAGATAGCCAAAAACATTCAGTACTTC. It yields the protein CARNQIAKNIQYF.

This chain uses TRBV4-1 with TRBJ1-5; 8 bases line up with TRBD1. This CDR3 spans 15 amino acids. The germline gives CDR1 MGHRA, CDR2 YSYEKL. V lost 2 bases, J lost 4 bases, and 4 bases stayed unmatched. CDR3 DNA sequence: TGCGCCAGCAGCCAACCCGACAGGGGAAATCAGCCCCAGCATTTT. Its translation is CASSQPDRGNQPQHF.

This rearrangement joins TRBV29-1 to TRBJ2-5; 7 bases are a match to TRBD1. Losses at the gene ends were 7 bases for V and 4 bases for J; bases not matched to a gene: 6. CDR1 SQVTM and CDR2 ANQGSEA come from the germline V gene. This CDR3 comprises 12 residues. The CDR3 protein is CSGDRDGETQYF. The CDR3 DNA sequence: TGCAGCGGTGACAGGGATGGAGAGACCCAGTACTTC.

The rearrangement joins TRBV6-2 or TRBV6-3 to TRBJ1-5; possible D gene TRBD1, 5 bases. Germline CDR1 and CDR2: MNHEY and SVGEGT. Deletions cut 3 bases from V and 5 bases from J, with 14 bases between. There are 15 residues in the CDR3. The CDR3 here is CASSYRQTRDQPQHF. The CDR3 coding sequence is TGTGCCAGCAGTTATCGACAGACCAGGGATCAGCCCCAGCATTTT.

In its sample, this clone was seen once. The chain joins TRBV5-1 to TRBJ1-6; possibly TRBD1 for D (6 bases). Deletions cut 0 bases from V and 14 bases from J, with 15 bases between. From germline, CDR1 is SGHRS and CDR2 YFSETQ. The CDR3 covers 14 residues. CDR3 nucleotides: TGCGCCAGCAGCTTGGCAGGACAGAATGGGGCCCTCCACTTT. This sequence encodes CASSLAGQNGALHF.

J is TRBJ1-4 and V is TRBV7-2, with unresolved D. V lost 1 base, J lost 3 bases, and 9 bases lay in between. The CDR3 length is 15 residues. CDR1 SGHTA and CDR2 FQGNSA come from the germline V gene. As DNA, the CDR3 is TGTGCCAGCAGCTTAGGCGGCAGGTCTAATGAAAAACTGTTTTTT. Translated: CASSLGGRSNEKLFF.